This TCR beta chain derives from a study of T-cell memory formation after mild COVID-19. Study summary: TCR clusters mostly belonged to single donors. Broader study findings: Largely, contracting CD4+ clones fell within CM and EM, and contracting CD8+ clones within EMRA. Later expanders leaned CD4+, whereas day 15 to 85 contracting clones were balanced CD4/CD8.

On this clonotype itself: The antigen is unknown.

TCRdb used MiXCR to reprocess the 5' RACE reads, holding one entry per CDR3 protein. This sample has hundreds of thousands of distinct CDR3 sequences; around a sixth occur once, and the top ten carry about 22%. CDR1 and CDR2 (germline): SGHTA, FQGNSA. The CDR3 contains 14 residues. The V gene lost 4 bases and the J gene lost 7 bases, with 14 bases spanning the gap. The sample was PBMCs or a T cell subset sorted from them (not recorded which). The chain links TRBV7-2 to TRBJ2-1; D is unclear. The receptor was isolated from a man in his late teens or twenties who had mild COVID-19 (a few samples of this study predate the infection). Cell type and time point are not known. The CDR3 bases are TGTGCCAGCAGCTCCAATCGCGGTGAAAATGAGCAGTTCTTC. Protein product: CASSSNRGENEQFF.